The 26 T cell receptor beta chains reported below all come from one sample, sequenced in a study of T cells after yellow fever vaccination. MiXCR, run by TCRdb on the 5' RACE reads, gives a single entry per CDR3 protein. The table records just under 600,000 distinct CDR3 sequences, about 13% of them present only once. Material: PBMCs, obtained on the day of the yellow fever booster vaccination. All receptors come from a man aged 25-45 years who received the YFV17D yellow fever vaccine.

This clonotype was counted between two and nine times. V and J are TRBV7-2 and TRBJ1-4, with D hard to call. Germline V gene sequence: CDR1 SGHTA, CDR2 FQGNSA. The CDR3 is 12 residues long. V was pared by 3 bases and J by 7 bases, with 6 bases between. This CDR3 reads CASSFPSEKLFF. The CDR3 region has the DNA TGTGCCAGCAGCTTTCCAAGTGAAAAACTGTTTTTT.

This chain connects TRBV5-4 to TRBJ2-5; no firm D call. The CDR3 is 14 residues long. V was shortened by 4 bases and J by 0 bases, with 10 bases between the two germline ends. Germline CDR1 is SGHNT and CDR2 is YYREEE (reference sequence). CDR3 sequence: CASSPTAYQETQYF. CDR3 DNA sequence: TGTGCCAGCAGCCCAACAGCGTACCAAGAGACCCAGTACTTC.

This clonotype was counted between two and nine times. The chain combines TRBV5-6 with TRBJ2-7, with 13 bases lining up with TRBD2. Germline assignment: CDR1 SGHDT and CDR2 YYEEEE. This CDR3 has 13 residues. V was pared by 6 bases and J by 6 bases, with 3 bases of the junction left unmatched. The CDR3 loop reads CASTRLAGGEQYF. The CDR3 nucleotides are TGTGCCAGCACCCGACTAGCGGGAGGCGAGCAGTACTTC.

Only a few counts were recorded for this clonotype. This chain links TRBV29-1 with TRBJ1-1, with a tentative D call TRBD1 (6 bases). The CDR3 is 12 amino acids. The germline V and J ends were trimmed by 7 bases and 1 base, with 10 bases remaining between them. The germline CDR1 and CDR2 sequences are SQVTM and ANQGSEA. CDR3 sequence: CSAGTKNTEAFF. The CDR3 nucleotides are TGCAGCGCCGGGACAAAGAACACTGAAGCTTTCTTT. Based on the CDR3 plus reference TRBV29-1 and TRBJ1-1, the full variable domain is SAVISQKPSRDICQRGTSLTIQCQVDSQVTMMFWYRQQPGQSLTLIATANQGSEATYESGFVIDKFPISRPNLTFSTLTVSNMSPEDSSIYLCSAGTKNTEAFFGQGTRLTVV.

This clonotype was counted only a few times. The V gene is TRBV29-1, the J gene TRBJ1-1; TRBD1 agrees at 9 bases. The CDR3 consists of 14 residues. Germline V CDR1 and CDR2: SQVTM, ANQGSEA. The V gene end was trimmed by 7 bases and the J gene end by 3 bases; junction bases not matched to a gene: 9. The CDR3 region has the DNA TGCAGCGGAAGTGGGACAGGGTCGTACACTGAAGCTTTCTTT. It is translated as CSGSGTGSYTEAFF.

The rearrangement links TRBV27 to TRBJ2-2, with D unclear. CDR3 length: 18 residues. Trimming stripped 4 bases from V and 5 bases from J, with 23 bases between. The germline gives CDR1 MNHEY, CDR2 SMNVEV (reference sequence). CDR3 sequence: CASSSEDGLRILTGELFF. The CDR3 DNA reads TGTGCCAGCAGTTCCGAGGACGGTCTCCGGATTTTAACCGGGGAGCTGTTTTTT.

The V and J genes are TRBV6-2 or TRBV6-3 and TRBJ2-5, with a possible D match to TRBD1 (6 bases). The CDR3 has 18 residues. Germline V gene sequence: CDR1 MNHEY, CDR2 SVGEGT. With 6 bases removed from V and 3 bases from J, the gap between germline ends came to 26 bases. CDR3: CASSHLPRQANKKETQYF. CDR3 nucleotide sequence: TGTGCCAGCAGCCACCTCCCGCGACAGGCGAACAAAAAAGAGACCCAGTACTTC.

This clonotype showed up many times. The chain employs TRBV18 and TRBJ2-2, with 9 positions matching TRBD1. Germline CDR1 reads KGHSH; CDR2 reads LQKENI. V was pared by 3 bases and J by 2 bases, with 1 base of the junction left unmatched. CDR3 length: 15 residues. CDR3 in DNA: TGTGCCAGCTCACCGGGACAGGGAAACACCGGGGAGCTGTTTTTT. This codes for CASSPGQGNTGELFF.

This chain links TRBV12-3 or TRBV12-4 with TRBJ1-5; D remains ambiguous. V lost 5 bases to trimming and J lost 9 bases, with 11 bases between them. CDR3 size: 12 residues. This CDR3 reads CASSGVVRPQHF. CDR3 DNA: TGTGCCAGCAGTGGGGTGGTAAGGCCCCAGCATTTT.

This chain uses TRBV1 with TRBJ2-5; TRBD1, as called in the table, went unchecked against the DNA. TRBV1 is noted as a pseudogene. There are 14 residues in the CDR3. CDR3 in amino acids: CTSRPLGELETQYF. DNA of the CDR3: TGCACCAGCAGACCCTTGGGGGAGTTGGAGACCCAGTACTTC.

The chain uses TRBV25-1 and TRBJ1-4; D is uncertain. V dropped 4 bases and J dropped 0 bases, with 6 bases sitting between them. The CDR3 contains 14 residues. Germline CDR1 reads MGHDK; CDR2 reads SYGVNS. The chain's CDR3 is CASSAAATNEKLFF. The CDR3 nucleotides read TGTGCCAGCAGTGCAGCTGCAACTAATGAAAAACTGTTTTTT.

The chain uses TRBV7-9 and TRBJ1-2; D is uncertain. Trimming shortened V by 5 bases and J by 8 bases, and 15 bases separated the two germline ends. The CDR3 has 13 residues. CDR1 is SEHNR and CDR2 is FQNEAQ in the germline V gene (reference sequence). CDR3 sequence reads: CASSLSPPGGYTF. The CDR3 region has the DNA TGTGCCAGCAGCCTGTCCCCTCCGGGCGGCTACACCTTC.

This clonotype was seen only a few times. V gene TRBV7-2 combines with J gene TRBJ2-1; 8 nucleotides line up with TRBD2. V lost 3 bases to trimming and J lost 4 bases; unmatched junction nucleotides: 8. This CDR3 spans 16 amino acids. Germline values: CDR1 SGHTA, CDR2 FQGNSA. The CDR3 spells CASSFKGLAWYNEQFF. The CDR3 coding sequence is TGTGCCAGCAGCTTCAAAGGACTAGCCTGGTACAATGAGCAGTTCTTC.

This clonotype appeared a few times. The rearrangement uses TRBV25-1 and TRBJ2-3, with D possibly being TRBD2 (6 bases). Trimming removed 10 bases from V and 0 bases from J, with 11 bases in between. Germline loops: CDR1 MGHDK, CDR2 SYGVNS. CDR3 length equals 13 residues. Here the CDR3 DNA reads TGTGCCACAGGTGGGAGGAGCACAGATACGCAGTATTTT. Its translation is CATGGRSTDTQYF.

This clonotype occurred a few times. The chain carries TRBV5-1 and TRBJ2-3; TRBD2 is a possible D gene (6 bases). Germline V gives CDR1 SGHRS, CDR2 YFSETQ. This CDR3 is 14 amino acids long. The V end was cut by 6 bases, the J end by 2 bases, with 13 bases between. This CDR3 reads CASTRRGVTDTQYF. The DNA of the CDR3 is TGCGCCAGCACCAGGAGGGGTGTCACAGATACGCAGTATTTT.

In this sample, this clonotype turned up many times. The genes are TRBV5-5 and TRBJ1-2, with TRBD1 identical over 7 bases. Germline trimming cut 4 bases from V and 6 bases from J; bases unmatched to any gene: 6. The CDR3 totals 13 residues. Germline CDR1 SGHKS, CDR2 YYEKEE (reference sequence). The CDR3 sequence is CASSKTGDDGYTF. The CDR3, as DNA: TGTGCCAGCAGCAAAACAGGGGATGATGGCTACACCTTC.

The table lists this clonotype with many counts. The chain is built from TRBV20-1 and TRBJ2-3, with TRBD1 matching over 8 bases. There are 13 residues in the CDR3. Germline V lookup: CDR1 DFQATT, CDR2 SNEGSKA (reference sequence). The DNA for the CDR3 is TGCACCGTGGGGGCAGGGGGCGCAGATACGCAGTATTTT. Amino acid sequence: CTVGAGGADTQYF.

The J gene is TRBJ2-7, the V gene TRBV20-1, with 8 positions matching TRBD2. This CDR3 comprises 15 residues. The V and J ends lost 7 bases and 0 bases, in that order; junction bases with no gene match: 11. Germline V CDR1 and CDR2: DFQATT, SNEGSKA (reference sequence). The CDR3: CSGRGGTPLSYEQYF. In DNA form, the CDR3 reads TGCAGTGGCCGGGGGGGGACCCCCCTCTCCTACGAGCAGTACTTC.

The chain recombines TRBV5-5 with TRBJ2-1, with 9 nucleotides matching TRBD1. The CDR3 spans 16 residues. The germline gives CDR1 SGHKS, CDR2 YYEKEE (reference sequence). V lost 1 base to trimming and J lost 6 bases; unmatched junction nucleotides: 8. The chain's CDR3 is CASSLSTGGLINEQFF. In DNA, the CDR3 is TGTGCCAGCAGCTTGTCGACAGGGGGACTGATCAATGAGCAGTTCTTC.

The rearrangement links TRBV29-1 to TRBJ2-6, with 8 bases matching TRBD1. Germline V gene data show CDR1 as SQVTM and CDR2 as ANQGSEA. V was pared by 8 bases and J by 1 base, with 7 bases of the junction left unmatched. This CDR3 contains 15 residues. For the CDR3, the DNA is TGCAGCACCCGACAGGGGTCTTCTGGGGCCAACGTCCTGACTTTC. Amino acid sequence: CSTRQGSSGANVLTF.

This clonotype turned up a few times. This CDR3 is CSARSSGNTIYF. The CDR3, as DNA: TGCAGTGCTAGAAGCTCTGGAAACACCATATATTTT. The V gene is TRBV20-1, the J gene TRBJ1-3, with D hard to call. The V gene lost 2 bases and the J gene lost 0 bases, with 2 bases spanning the gap. The CDR3 extends over 12 amino acids. The germline V gene has CDR1 DFQATT and CDR2 SNEGSKA (reference sequence).

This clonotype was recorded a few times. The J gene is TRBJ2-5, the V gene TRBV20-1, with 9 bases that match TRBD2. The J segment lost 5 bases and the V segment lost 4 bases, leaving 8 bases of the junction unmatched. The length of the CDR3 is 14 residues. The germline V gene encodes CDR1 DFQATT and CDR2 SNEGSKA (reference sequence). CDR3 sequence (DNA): TGCAGTGCTACACCCATAGCGGGAGTTGAGACCCAGTACTTC. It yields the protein CSATPIAGVETQYF.

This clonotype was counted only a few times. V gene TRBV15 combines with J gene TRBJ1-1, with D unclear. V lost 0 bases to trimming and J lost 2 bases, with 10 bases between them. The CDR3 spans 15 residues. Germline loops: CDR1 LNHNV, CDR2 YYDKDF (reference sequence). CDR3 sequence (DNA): TGTGCCACCAGCAGAGAGCCGAGAATCAACACTGAAGCTTTCTTT. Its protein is CATSREPRINTEAFF.

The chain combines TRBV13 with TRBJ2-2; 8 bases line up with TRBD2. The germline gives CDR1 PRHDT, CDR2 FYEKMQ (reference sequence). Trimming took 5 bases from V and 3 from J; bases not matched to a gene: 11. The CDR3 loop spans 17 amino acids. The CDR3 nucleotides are TGTGCCAGCAGCGCGTCCGTAGCGGGATACGACACCGGGGAGCTGTTTTTT. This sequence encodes CASSASVAGYDTGELFF.

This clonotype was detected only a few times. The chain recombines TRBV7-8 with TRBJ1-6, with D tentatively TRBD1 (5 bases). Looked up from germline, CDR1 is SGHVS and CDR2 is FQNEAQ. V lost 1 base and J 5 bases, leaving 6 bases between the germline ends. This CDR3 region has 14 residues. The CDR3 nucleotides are TGTGCCAGCAGCTTAGTAGGGGATAATTCACCCCTCCACTTT. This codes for CASSLVGDNSPLHF.

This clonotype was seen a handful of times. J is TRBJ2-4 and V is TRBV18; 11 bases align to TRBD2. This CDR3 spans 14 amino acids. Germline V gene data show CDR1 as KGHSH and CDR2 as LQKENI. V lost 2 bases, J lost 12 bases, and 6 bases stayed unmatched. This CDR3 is CASSPGTSGVSQYF. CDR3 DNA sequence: TGTGCCAGCTCACCAGGGACTAGCGGAGTTTCTCAGTACTTC.